Listed here are 6 T cell receptor beta chains from one sample, sequenced in a study of blood T cell repertoires in COVID-19. TCRdb keeps only in-frame clones here, not all; method: immunoSEQ multiplex PCR. The sample lists some 28,000 clones; over 75% were seen once. Material: peripheral blood. Source of these receptors: a man in his 70s with active COVID-19.

This chain joins TRBV3-1 (or the pseudogene TRBV3-2) and TRBJ2-3; possible D gene TRBD1, 5 bases. Trimming shortened V by 0 bases and J by 0 bases, and 10 bases separated the two germline ends. This CDR3 is built from 16 residues. CDR1 LGHDT and CDR2 YNNKEL come from the germline V gene (reference sequence). CDR3 bases: TGTGCCAGCAGCCAAGAGGCAGGGTCCAGCACAGATACGCAGTATTTT. Translating it yields CASSQEAGSSTDTQYF.

This clone was detected once. The CDR3 DNA sequence: TGTGCCAGCAGCCCCCAGGGGTGGGAGACCCAGTACTTC. Its translation: CASSPQGWETQYF. The rearrangement uses TRBV3-1 (or the pseudogene TRBV3-2) and TRBJ2-5; possibly TRBD1 for D (6 bases). CDR1 LGHDT and CDR2 YNNKEL come from the germline V gene (reference sequence). V lost 4 bases and J lost 5, with 11 bases in between. The CDR3 is made up of 13 amino acids.

J is TRBJ2-4 and V is TRBV11-2; 8 nucleotides match TRBD1. Unmatched junction bases numbered 9, after V lost 6 bases and J lost 5 bases. Germline CDR1 SGHAT, CDR2 FQNNGV. The CDR3 extends over 15 amino acids. The CDR3, as DNA: TGTGCCAGCAGTCCCCATGGGACAGGAGAAAACATTCAGTACTTC. It is translated as CASSPHGTGENIQYF. Variable domain in full (rest from reference TRBV11-2 and TRBJ2-4): EAGVAQSPRYKIIEKRQSVAFWCNPISGHATLYWYQQILGQGPKLLIQFQNNGVVDDSQLPKDRFSAERLKGVDSTLKIQPAKLEDSAVYLCASSPHGTGENIQYFGAGTRLSVL.

The chain combines TRBV5-1 with TRBJ1-1; 9 bases align to TRBD1. CDR1 is SGHRS, CDR2 YFSETQ, per germline. The CDR3 is 13 residues long. V trimming: 5 bases; J trimming: 2 bases; junction bases outside the gene matches: 1. As DNA, the CDR3 is TGCGCCAGCAGGGACAGGGGTAACACTGAAGCTTTCTTT. Its translation: CASRDRGNTEAFF.

The rearrangement links TRBV5-4 to TRBJ2-7; maybe TRBD1 (5 bases). The CDR3 has 14 residues. The germline V and J ends were trimmed by 3 bases and 1 base, with 11 bases remaining between them. Per the germline V gene, CDR1 is SGHNT and CDR2 is YYREEE (reference sequence). Written as DNA, the CDR3 is TGTGCCAGCAGCTCCCACAGGAATTCCTACGAGCAGTACTTC. Translated: CASSSHRNSYEQYF.

V gene TRBV10-1 combines with J gene TRBJ1-2; D is unresolved. V lost 4 bases, J lost 5 bases, and 17 bases lay in between. Germline V gene sequence: CDR1 WNHNN, CDR2 SYGVQD (reference sequence). The CDR3 is 15 amino acids. The CDR3 coding sequence is TGCGCCAGCAGTGTTCGGGGAGGTAATGAGTATGGCTACACCTTC. It specifies CASSVRGGNEYGYTF.